The 14 T cell receptor beta chains below were found in one sample sequenced in a study of T cell clusters in autoimmune cytopenias. TRB amplification used 250 ng of peripheral blood genomic DNA. TRB rearrangements were amplified by touch-down multiplex PCR with mixed TRB-A/B primers. Reanalyzing the multiplex PCR reads, TCRdb keeps one entry per CDR3 protein, without DNA. The repertoire table contains a few thousand distinct CDR3 sequences. This sample also appeared in a second study, on T cell repertoires in aging, cancer and after chemotherapy.

Sequencing used peripheral blood. The receptors were gathered from a human donor in good health.

This clonotype ranks as medium-sized in terms of frequency. This rearrangement joins TRBV27 to TRBJ2-1; TCRdb names TRBD2, which stays unverified in the absence of DNA. CDR1 is MNHEY and CDR2 is SMNVEV in the germline V gene (reference sequence). The CDR3 consists of 16 residues. The CDR3 reads CASSIRAGGPHNEQFF.

The V call is TRBV20-1, the J call TRBJ2-7; TCRdb's assignment of TRBD1 cannot be checked, as there is no DNA. CDR1 is DFQATT and CDR2 is SNEGSKA in the germline V gene (reference sequence). This CDR3 is 11 amino acids long. CDR3 region: CSVQGVREQYF.

The chain has TRBV30 and TRBJ1-4; TCRdb calls TRBD1, which cannot be checked without DNA. Germline CDR1 reads GTSNPN; CDR2 reads SVGIG (reference sequence). There are 13 residues in the CDR3. The chain's CDR3 is CAWSAGFWEKLFF.

The CDR3 sequence: CASSVGTGIYNEQFF. The chain couples TRBV19 to TRBJ2-1; without DNA, the TCRdb call of TRBD1 cannot be checked. Germline V lookup: CDR1 LNHDA, CDR2 SQIVND (reference sequence). This CDR3 has 15 amino acids.

By frequency, this clonotype is medium-sized. The V gene is TRBV19, the J gene TRBJ2-5. This CDR3 is built from 14 residues. The germline V gene has CDR1 LNHDA and CDR2 SQIVND (reference sequence). CDR3 amino acids: CASSTRSKKETQYF.

The J gene is TRBJ2-7, the V gene TRBV19; checking the TCRdb D call of TRBD1 is not possible without DNA. CDR3 length: 14 residues. Germline loops: CDR1 LNHDA, CDR2 SQIVND (reference sequence). CDR3 region: CASSGGTAFYEQYF.

This chain connects TRBV6-5 to TRBJ2-3; TCRdb reports TRBD2, a call that lacks DNA to check it against. There are 15 residues in the CDR3. Germline CDR1 MNHEY, CDR2 SVGAGI. CDR3 loop: CASSGRPISTDTQYF.

V and J are TRBV10-3 and TRBJ2-2; TCRdb names TRBD2, which stays unverified in the absence of DNA. This CDR3 is 16 amino acids long. Looked up from germline, CDR1 is ENHRY and CDR2 is SYGVKD. CDR3 protein: CAIGLAGVVNTGELFF.

This clonotype counts as medium-sized by frequency. The chain employs TRBV29-1 and TRBJ1-1; TCRdb gives TRBD1 as the D gene, but with no DNA this cannot be confirmed. Germline lookup yields CDR1 SQVTM and CDR2 ANQGSEA. The CDR3 has 13 amino acids. The CDR3 protein is CSVRGQTNTEAFF.

The rearrangement uses TRBV7-2 and TRBJ2-4; TCRdb's D call of TRBD2 is untestable without DNA. The germline CDR1 and CDR2 sequences are SGHTA and FQGNSA. The length of the CDR3 is 13 residues. The CDR3 protein is CASSWRGENIQYF.

This CDR3 reads CASTSGRVHGELFF. This sequence joins TRBV19 and TRBJ2-2; the D gene TCRdb calls, TRBD2, cannot be checked with no DNA. CDR1 is LNHDA, CDR2 SQIVND, per germline (reference sequence). The length of the CDR3 is 14 residues.

Measured by frequency, this clonotype is medium-sized. The chain uses TRBV18 and TRBJ1-2; TCRdb names TRBD1, which stays unverified in the absence of DNA. In germline, CDR1 is KGHSH, CDR2 LQKENI. CDR3 length equals 14 residues. CDR3 residues: CASSPDLGAGGYTF.

This clonotype is classed as medium-sized by frequency. The chain joins TRBV29-1 to TRBJ2-5; TCRdb selects TRBD1, and the lack of DNA leaves this call unchecked. The CDR3 totals 13 residues. The germline CDR1 and CDR2 sequences are SQVTM and ANQGSEA. CDR3 region: CSVDRHSVGAQYF.

This CDR3 reads CATSRDLLAGFQETQYF. The chain recombines TRBV15 with TRBJ2-5; TCRdb indicates TRBD2, and absent DNA this call remains unverified. Germline CDR1 LNHNV, CDR2 YYDKDF (reference sequence). There are 17 residues in the CDR3.